A selection of T cell receptor beta chains follows, all from one sample in a study of cytomegalovirus exposure and HLA in healthy donors. Sequencing was performed with immunoSEQ multiplex PCR; in TCRdb, only in-frame clones are kept and a portion is missing. The table includes approximately 100,000 clones, around 80% detected once. The sample comprised PBMCs. The receptors derive from a man aged 60 to 69 in good health and CMV-seropositive. Each CDR3 is given without its conserved first and last residue. Fields, in order: V gene, CDR3 protein.

>TRBV6-4
ASSDTPSGAYTQY
>TRBV7-9
ASSLAGDYPGELF
>TRBV7-9
ASSLSPGQGGFRSYEQY
>TRBV6-6
ASSYRDRGYTDTQY
>TRBV7-3
ASSLTGSNTEAF
>TRBV28
ASSPHVTGSYEQY
>TRBV20-1
SATTGIEQY
>TRBV10-3
AISEFEDNEQF
>TRBV10-3
AISESIRGTQETQY
>TRBV29-1
SVRTSGGATQY
>TRBV7-2
ASSFKAGAPLNTGELF
>TRBV6-1
ASSEQGALSSEQY
>TRBV19
ASSPRQGAQPQH
>TRBV28
ASSLFRNEQY
>TRBV4-1
ASSQAVGGLEKLF
>TRBV20-1
SAISDTEAF
>TRBV19
ASSRRGSVGSTEAF
>TRBV7-3
ASSLTGLAGGPNNEQF
>TRBV5-4
ASSALPGQGWTGELF
>TRBV9
ASSFKGAQY
>TRBV19
ASSSGDLRLYGYT
>TRBV29-1
SAGEGAVGEQY
>TRBV14
ASSQASTGAF
>TRBV4-1
ASSQGGTGALGELF
>TRBV5-1
ASRQGIYNEQF
>TRBV4-1
ASSQELPNGGSPLH
>TRBV29-1
SVGKGYEQY
>TRBV6-1
ASTAGMAYEQY
>TRBV2
ASSESGQGAYEQY
>TRBV5-1
ASSLGGTGSDTQY
>TRBV30
ALGWGTSGTDTQY
>TRBV19
ASSAYRGGGNTIY
>TRBV11-3
ASSPGQSATDTQY
>TRBV5-6
ASSLELSGGAGSQF
>TRBV19
ASSIVWTGRVSGELF
>TRBV30
AWSPRGLGETQY
>TRBV28
ASSDRTGGAYEQY
>TRBV30
AFREWQGDNSPLH
>TRBV7-2
ASSPKGAWDYGYT
>TRBV28
ASSSGGAGCGYT
>TRBV10-3
AISVSAGGDYNEQF
>TRBV4-3
ASSQDAAGGYEQY
>TRBV4-1
ASSSPGRGRSYGYT
>TRBV7-6
ASSPLDRVAEAF
>TRBV18
ASSLQRDSNQPQH
>TRBV7-9
SSSPPSPEAF
>TRBV4-2
ASSHPTGEAF
>TRBV2
ASSGLAGAQETQY
>TRBV5-4
ASSLEGAIGPDYGYT
>TRBV6-6
ASIRGREGTEAF
>TRBV7-8
ASSLRTGASGNTIY